The 12 T cell receptor beta chains given below trace back to one sample, sequenced in a study of read filtering for tumor transcriptome and immune sequencing. From about 400 ng of RNA, a library with molecular barcoded alpha/delta and beta/gamma adaptors was made. TCRdb fed the reads into MiXCR, producing one record per CDR3 protein. The sample lists some 120,000 distinct CDR3 sequences, 10% to 15% occurring once. Sequencing used a population of CD138-negative cells sorted from bone marrow. The origin of the receptors is a donor at least 40 years old with multiple myeloma.

The table lists this clonotype with many counts. The rearrangement uses TRBV29-1 and TRBJ2-7; D gene unclear. This CDR3 comprises 13 residues. Germline CDR1 and CDR2: SQVTM and ANQGSEA. Deletions cut 6 bases from V and 7 bases from J, with 19 bases between. The CDR3 region has the DNA TGCAGCGTCGCCGTCGGGCCATCCGGAGAGCAGTACTTC. It translates to CSVAVGPSGEQYF.

In this sample, this clonotype turned up many times. The rearrangement links TRBV28 to TRBJ2-3, with 7 bases that match TRBD1. Germline trimming cut 5 bases from V and 0 bases from J; bases unmatched to any gene: 8. The CDR3 has 16 residues. CDR1 is MDHEN and CDR2 is SYDVKM in the germline V gene. The CDR3, as DNA: TGTGCCAGCAGTCCGGACAGGACCCCTAGCACAGATACGCAGTATTTT. Its protein is CASSPDRTPSTDTQYF.

This clonotype appeared a few times. The rearrangement uses TRBV29-1 and TRBJ2-3; 7 nucleotides line up with TRBD1. This CDR3 comprises 14 residues. V shed 8 bases, J shed 2 bases, and the junction held 10 bases outside the gene matches. CDR1 is SQVTM, CDR2 ANQGSEA, per germline. The DNA of the CDR3 is TGCAGCCTCTGGAGACAGGGAGCCACAGATACGCAGTATTTT. Its translation: CSLWRQGATDTQYF.

This clonotype was seen many times. This rearrangement joins TRBV29-1 to TRBJ2-5; 9 bases are a match to TRBD1. The CDR3 is made up of 15 amino acids. Germline V gene data show CDR1 as SQVTM and CDR2 as ANQGSEA. With 7 bases clipped from V and 4 bases from J, the junction kept 13 bases outside the gene matches. The CDR3 sequence: CSAPSTGGGRETQYF. DNA of the CDR3: TGCAGCGCCCCCTCGACAGGGGGGGGAAGAGAGACCCAGTACTTC. The complete variable domain, with remaining parts taken from reference TRBV29-1 and TRBJ2-5, reads SAVISQKPSRDICQRGTSLTIQCQVDSQVTMMFWYRQQPGQSLTLIATANQGSEATYESGFVIDKFPISRPNLTFSTLTVSNMSPEDSSIYLCSAPSTGGGRETQYFGPGTRLLVL.

There are many counts of this clonotype. The chain recombines TRBV5-6 with TRBJ2-5; 12 positions agree with TRBD2. J gave up 2 bases and V 1 base, and 6 bases lay outside the gene matches. Germline V gene sequence: CDR1 SGHDT, CDR2 YYEEEE. The CDR3 sequence is 17 residues long. The CDR3 DNA sequence: TGTGCCAGCAGCTTGACTAGCGGGGGGCGAGTACAAGAGACCCAGTACTTC. This sequence encodes CASSLTSGGRVQETQYF.

This clonotype was recorded only once. A much larger clone lies one base from this, so it may be a read error. The chain joins TRBV11-2 to TRBJ2-7; weak D call: TRBD2 (5 bases). Germline V gene data show CDR1 as SGHAT and CDR2 as FQNNGV. This CDR3 contains 13 residues. The V end was cut by 5 bases, the J end by 2 bases, with 10 bases between. The CDR3 region has the DNA TGTGCCAGCAGCGTAAGCGGCCCCTACGAGCAGTACTTC. Its protein product is CASSVSGPYEQYF. Drawing the rest from reference TRBV11-2 and TRBJ2-7, the complete variable domain is EAGVAQSPRYKIIEKRQSVAFWCNPISGHATLYWYQQILGQGPKLLIQFQNNGVVDDSQLPKDRFSAERLKGVDSTLKIQPAKLEDSAVYLCASSVSGPYEQYFGPGTRLTVT.

This clonotype appeared many times. The rearrangement joins TRBV27 to TRBJ2-1, with D possibly being TRBD1 (6 bases). The CDR3 is made up of 14 amino acids. Trimming left V 8 bases short and J 1 base short, with 12 bases between. Germline V gene lookup returns CDR1 MNHEY and CDR2 SMNVEV (reference sequence). The CDR3 is CASPTGWSYNEQFF. The CDR3 bases are TGTGCCAGCCCGACAGGTTGGTCCTACAATGAGCAGTTCTTC.

This clonotype appeared many times. The chain couples TRBV27 to TRBJ1-5, with D uncertain. The CDR3 is 13 amino acids. CDR1 and CDR2 from the germline V gene are MNHEY and SMNVEV (reference sequence). Trimming pared 3 bases from V and 9 bases from J, leaving 12 bases between. The CDR3 spells CASSLQRIGPQHF. CDR3 bases: TGTGCCAGCAGTTTGCAGCGGATCGGGCCCCAGCATTTT.

In regard to this clonotype: With a much larger clone just one base away, this may be a read error. The V gene is TRBV6-4, the J gene TRBJ1-1, with TRBD1 identical over 9 bases. Germline CDR1 and CDR2: MRHNA and SNTAGT. There are 14 residues in the CDR3. Written as DNA, the CDR3 is TGTGCCGGCAGTGCGGTCCCGGGACAGGGTGAAGCTTTCTTT. As protein: CAGSAVPGQGEAFF.

Ten or more counts support this clonotype. The V gene is TRBV12-3 or TRBV12-4, the J gene TRBJ2-3; 10 bases fit TRBD2. The CDR3 consists of 15 residues. V shed 3 bases, J shed 3 bases, and the junction held 3 bases outside the gene matches. This CDR3 reads CASSLKGLATDTQYF. As DNA, the CDR3 is TGTGCCAGCAGTTTGAAGGGACTAGCGACAGATACGCAGTATTTT.

This clonotype was counted a few times. The chain is built from TRBV12-3 or TRBV12-4 and TRBJ2-3; 12 bases map to TRBD2. Unmatched junction bases numbered 13, after V lost 6 bases and J lost 3 bases. This CDR3 comprises 18 residues. The CDR3 bases are TGTGCCAGCAGCCCCCTTCGACTAGCGGGGGAGATTACAGATACGCAGTATTTT. It yields the protein CASSPLRLAGEITDTQYF.

Worth noting for this clonotype: A single base separates this from a much larger clone, so it may be a read error. The rearrangement links TRBV6-5 to TRBJ1-5; 7 bases fit TRBD1. The V and J ends lost 6 bases and 7 bases, in that order; junction bases with no gene match: 12. This CDR3 has 15 residues. Germline-derived CDR1 and CDR2 are MNHEY and SVGAGI. CDR3 sequence reads: CASRPDREPGQPQHF. The CDR3 DNA is TGTGCCAGCAGGCCCGACAGGGAACCAGGACAGCCCCAGCATTTT.